The sequence of this T cell receptor beta chain was determined in a study of patients and donors after allogeneic stem cell transplantation. CDR3 length: 15 residues. V gave up 1 base and J gave up 3 bases, with 10 bases separating them. Germline CDR1 and CDR2: MNHEY and SVGEGT. MiXCR was run by TCRdb on the RT-PCR reads, yielding one entry per CDR3 protein. The sample has about 960,000 distinct CDR3 sequences; more than 15% are singletons. This receptor was taken from a human donor who was either an allogeneic HSCT recipient or a stem cell or donor lymphocyte infusion donor (not recorded which). It is not recorded whose cells these are; they may come from a transplant donor. Sequenced material: blood, either unsorted or a sorted T cell fraction (not recorded which). The gene calls are TRBV6-2 or TRBV6-3 and TRBJ1-5; D call uncertain. The CDR3 bases are TGTGCCAGCAGTTACTTGGACGGCGACAATCAGCCCCAGCATTTT. It encodes CASSYLDGDNQPQHF.